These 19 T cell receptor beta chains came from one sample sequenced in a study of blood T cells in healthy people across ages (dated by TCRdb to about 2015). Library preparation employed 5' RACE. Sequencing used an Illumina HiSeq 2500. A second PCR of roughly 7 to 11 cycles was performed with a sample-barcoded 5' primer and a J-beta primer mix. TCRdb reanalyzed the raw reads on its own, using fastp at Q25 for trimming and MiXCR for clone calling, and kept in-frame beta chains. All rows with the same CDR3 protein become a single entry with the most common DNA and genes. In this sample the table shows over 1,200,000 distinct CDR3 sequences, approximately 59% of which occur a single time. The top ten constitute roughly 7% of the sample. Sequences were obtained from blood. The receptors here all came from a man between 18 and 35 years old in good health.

The CDR3 DNA reads TGTGCCAGCAGTGGGGCGGGTGGAAAGGACGAATGGGCCGAGCAGTACTTC. Translation gives CASSGAGGKDEWAEQYF. The V call is TRBV2, the J call TRBJ2-7, with a weak D call TRBD2 (5 bases). Trimming took 4 bases from V and 6 from J, leaving 25 bases between them. The length of the CDR3 is 17 residues. Germline V lookup: CDR1 SNHLY, CDR2 FYNNEI.

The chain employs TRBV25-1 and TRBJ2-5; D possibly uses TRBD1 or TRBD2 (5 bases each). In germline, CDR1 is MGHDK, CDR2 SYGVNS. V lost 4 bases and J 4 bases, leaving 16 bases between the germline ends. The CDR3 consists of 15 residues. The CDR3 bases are TGTGCCAGCAGTGCCGTTCCGGGACGGCCAGAGACCCAGTACTTC. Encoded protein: CASSAVPGRPETQYF.

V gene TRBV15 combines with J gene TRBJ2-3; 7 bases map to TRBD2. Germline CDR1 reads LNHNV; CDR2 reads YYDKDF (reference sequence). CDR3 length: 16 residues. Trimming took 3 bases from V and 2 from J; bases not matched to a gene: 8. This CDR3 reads CATSRNPGTNTDTQYF. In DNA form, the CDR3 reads TGTGCCACCAGCAGGAACCCAGGGACTAACACAGATACGCAGTATTTT.

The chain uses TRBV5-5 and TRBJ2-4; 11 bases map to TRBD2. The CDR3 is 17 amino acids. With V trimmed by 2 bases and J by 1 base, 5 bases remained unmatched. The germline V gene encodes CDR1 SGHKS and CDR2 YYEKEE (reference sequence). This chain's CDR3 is CASSLGRTSGAKNIQYF. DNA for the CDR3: TGTGCCAGCAGCTTAGGGCGGACTAGCGGGGCCAAAAACATTCAGTACTTC.

The CDR3 nucleotides are TGTGCCAGCAGTGAAGCGCGAAGGGCAAACTACGAGCAGTACTTC. Its translation is CASSEARRANYEQYF. V gene TRBV2 combines with J gene TRBJ2-4; no clear D. The DNA end lines up better with TRBJ2-7; the J call may be wrong. This CDR3 comprises 15 residues. CDR1 SNHLY and CDR2 FYNNEI come from the germline V gene.

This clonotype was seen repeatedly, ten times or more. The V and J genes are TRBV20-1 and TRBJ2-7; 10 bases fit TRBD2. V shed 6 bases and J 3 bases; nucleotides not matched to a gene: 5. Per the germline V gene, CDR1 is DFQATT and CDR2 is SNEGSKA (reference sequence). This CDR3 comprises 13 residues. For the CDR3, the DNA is TGCAGTGCCAACGGACTAGCGGACTACGAGCAGTACTTC. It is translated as CSANGLADYEQYF.

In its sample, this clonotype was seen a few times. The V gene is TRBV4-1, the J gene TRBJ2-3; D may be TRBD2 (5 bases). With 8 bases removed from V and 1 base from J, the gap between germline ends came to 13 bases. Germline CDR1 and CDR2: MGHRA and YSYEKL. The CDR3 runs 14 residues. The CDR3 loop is CASQKRVGTDTQYF. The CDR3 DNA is TGCGCCAGCCAGAAGAGGGTGGGCACAGATACGCAGTATTTT.

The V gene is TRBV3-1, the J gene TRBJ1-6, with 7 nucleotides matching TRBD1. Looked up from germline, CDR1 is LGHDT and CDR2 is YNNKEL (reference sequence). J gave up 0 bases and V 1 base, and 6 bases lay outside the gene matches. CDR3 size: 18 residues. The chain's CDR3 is CASSQAWDSVSYNSPLHF. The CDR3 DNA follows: TGTGCCAGCAGCCAAGCCTGGGACAGTGTCTCCTATAATTCACCCCTCCACTTT.

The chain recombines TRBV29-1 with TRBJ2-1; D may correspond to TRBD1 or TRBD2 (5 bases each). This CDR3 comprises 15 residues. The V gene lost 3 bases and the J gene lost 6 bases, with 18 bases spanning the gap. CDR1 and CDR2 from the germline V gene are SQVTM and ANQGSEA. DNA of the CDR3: TGCAGCGTTGAGGGGGACGAGGGGCGATTCAATGAGCAGTTCTTC. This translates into CSVEGDEGRFNEQFF.

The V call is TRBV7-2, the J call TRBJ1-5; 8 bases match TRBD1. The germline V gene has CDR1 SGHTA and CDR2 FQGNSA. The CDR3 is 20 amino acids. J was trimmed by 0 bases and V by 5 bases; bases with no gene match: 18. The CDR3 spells CASSMDRDGTGPYSNQPQHF. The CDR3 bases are TGTGCCAGCAGCATGGACAGGGATGGGACGGGGCCTTATAGCAATCAGCCCCAGCATTTT.

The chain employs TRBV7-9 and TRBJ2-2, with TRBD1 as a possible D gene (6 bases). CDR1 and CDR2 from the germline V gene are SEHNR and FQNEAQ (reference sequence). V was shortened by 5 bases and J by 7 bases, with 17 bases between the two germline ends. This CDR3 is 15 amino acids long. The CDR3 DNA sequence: TGTGCCAGCAGCATTACCGGGACATTAGTCGGGGAGCTGTTTTTT. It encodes CASSITGTLVGELFF.

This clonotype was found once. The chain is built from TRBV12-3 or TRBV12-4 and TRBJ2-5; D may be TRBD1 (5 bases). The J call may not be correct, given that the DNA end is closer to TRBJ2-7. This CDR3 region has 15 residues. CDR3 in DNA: TGTGCCAGCAGTTTGATAGGGGCTCGAAACCACGAGCAGTACTTC. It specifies CASSLIGARNHEQYF.

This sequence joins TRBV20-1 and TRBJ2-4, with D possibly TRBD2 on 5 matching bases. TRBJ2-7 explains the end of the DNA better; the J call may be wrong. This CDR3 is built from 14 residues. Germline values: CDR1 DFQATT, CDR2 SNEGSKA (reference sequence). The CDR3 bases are TGCAGTGCCGACGTCCGGCGCGGGTACTACGAGCAGTACTTC. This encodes CSADVRRGYYEQYF.

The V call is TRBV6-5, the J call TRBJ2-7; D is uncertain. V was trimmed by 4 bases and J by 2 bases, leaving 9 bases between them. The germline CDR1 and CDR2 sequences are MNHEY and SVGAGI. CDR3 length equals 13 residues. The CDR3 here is CASSSASPYEQYF. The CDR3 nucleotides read TGTGCCAGCAGTTCCGCGTCCCCCTACGAGCAGTACTTC.

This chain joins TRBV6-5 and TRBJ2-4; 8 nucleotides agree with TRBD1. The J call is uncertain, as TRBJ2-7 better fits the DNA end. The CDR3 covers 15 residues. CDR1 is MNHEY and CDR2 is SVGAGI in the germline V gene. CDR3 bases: TGTGCCAGCAGTTACCGGACAGGGAGAAGCTACGAGCAGTACTTC. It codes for CASSYRTGRSYEQYF.

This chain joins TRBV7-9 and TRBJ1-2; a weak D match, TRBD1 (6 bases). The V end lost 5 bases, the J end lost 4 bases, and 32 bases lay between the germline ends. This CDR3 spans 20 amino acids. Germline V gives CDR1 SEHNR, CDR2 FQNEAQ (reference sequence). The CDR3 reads CASSPGDLTGMIRAGYGYTF. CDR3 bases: TGTGCCAGCAGCCCTGGGGACCTAACAGGGATGATCAGGGCGGGCTATGGCTACACCTTC.

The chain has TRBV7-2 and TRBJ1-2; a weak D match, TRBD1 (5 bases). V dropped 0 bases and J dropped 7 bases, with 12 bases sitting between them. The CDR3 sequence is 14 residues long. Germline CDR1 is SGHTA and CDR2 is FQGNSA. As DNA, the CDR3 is TGTGCCAGCAGCTTAGCGGGCCAGGGAGGTGGCTACACCTTC. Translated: CASSLAGQGGGYTF.

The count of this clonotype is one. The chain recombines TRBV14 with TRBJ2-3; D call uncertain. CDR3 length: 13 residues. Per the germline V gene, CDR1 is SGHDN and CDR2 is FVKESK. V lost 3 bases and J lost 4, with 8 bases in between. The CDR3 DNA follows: TGTGCCAGCAGCCACGCAGCCTCAGATACGCAGTATTTT. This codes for CASSHAASDTQYF.

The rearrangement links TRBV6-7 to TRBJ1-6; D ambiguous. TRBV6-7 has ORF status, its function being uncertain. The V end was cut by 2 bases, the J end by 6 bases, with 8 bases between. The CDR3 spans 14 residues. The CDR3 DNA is TGTGCCAGCAGTTACGGGCAGATTAATTCACCCCTCCACTTT. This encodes CASSYGQINSPLHF.